Below are 8 T cell receptor beta chains sequenced from a single sample in a study of molecular identifiers for immune sequencing clone quantification. TCRdb re-called the PCR reads with MiXCR, one entry per CDR3 protein. This sample has approximately 630,000 distinct CDR3 sequences, with about 25% found just once. The material sequenced was naive CD8+ T cells from blood, with Jurkat cell RNA spiked in. Subset reported: FACS-sorted CD8+CD4-CCR7+CD45RA+ naive T cells. Receptors were obtained from a human donor in good health. Some libraries in this study had Jurkat cell RNA spiked in.

Note on this clonotype: This could be a read error, since a much larger clone is one nucleotide away. The conserved phenylalanine or tryptophan is not found at the CDR3 terminus, so this likely reflects a read error. The rearrangement uses TRBV7-4 and TRBJ1-3, with D possibly matching TRBD1 (5 bases). CDR3 size: 15 residues. Germline V gene sequence: CDR1 SGHVT, CDR2 SQSDAQ. V lost 3 bases to trimming and J lost 0 bases, with 9 bases between them. CDR3 protein: CASSLAGHSGNTIYL. As DNA, the CDR3 is TGTGCCAGCAGCTTGGCAGGACACTCTGGAAACACCATATATCTT.

This clonotype was found many times. Mismatch with germline at one junction end may stem from a read error. V is TRBV27 and J is TRBJ2-1; D gene uncertain. Germline V gives CDR1 MNHEY, CDR2 SMNVEV (reference sequence). The CDR3 is made up of 11 amino acids. Here the CDR3 reads CASSLGLEQFF. For the CDR3, the DNA is TGCGCCAGCAGCCTCGGTCTTGAGCAGTTCTTC.

As concerns this clonotype: A much larger clone is a single base away; this may be a read error. The chain uses TRBV7-2 and TRBJ2-3, with no clear D. The CDR3 covers 13 residues. Germline V CDR1 and CDR2: SGHTA, FQGNSA. As DNA, the CDR3 is TGTGCCAGCAGCCGCGCCTACACAGATACGCAGTGTTTT. Protein product: CASSRAYTDTQCF.

This clonotype was recorded a few times. The rearrangement joins TRBV13 to TRBJ2-7; a possible D gene is TRBD2 (5 bases). V was clipped by 5 bases and J by 6 bases, with 20 bases between them. The CDR3 length is 15 residues. Per the germline V gene, CDR1 is PRHDT and CDR2 is FYEKMQ (reference sequence). The CDR3 DNA reads as TGTGCCAGCAGCCCGGATCGAGGGTTCTTAGGCGAGCAGTACTTC. Translation gives CASSPDRGFLGEQYF.

The chain employs TRBV5-1 and TRBJ2-5; D is unresolved. Germline CDR1 reads SGHRS; CDR2 reads YFSETQ. V lost 0 bases and J lost 8, with 8 bases in between. The CDR3 contains 12 residues. The CDR3 spells CASSLELVTQYF. Here the CDR3 DNA reads TGCGCCAGCAGCTTGGAATTAGTTACCCAGTACTTC.

With respect to this clonotype: It may be a read error: a sequence one base away is much more abundant. The chain joins TRBV29-1 to TRBJ1-1; D possibly corresponds to TRBD1 (5 bases). The V and J ends lost 5 bases and 10 bases respectively, with 8 bases between them. The germline V gene encodes CDR1 SQVTM and CDR2 ANQGSEA. The CDR3 loop spans 9 amino acids. CDR3 amino acids: CSVQGGAFF. The DNA of the CDR3 is TGCAGCGTTCAGGGTGGAGCTTTCTTT.

The V gene is TRBV6-2 or TRBV6-3, the J gene TRBJ2-7; TRBD2 matches at 11 bases. The length of the CDR3 is 19 residues. Germline V gene lookup returns CDR1 MNHEY and CDR2 SVGEGT. Trimming cost V 9 bases and J 4 bases; bases outside gene matches: 23. CDR3 sequence (DNA): TGTGCCAGTGGGTTTGTGTGGGAGTTAGCGGGAGGGCCGAGGTACGAGCAGTACTTC. This translates into CASGFVWELAGGPRYEQYF.

This clonotype was counted a few times. One base away lies a much larger clone, so this may be a sequencing read error. V usage is TRBV28 and J usage is TRBJ1-1; D ambiguous. Germline CDR1 is MDHEN and CDR2 is SYDVKM. CDR3 size: 15 residues. The CDR3 DNA reads as TGTGCCGGCAGCTCCCAAGTACTTTTGAACACTGAAGCTTTCTTT. Residues: CAGSSQVLLNTEAFF.